A selection of T cell receptor beta chains follows, all from one sample in a study of T cell responses to AZD1222 COVID-19 vaccine. Clones were read by immunoSEQ multiplex PCR, and TCRdb kept only the in-frame ones, dropping some. Of some 40,000 clones in the sample, around 82% were seen once. The specimen was peripheral blood, collected on day 0 of AZD1222 vaccination. The receptors derive from an adult in good health. Each CDR3 is given with its conserved first and last residue.

TRBV6-5 | CASTFGGAPYNEQFF
TRBV7-8 | CASSLAPAGGVNEQFF
TRBV3-1/TRBV3-2 | CASSQASGTPNYGYTF
TRBV7-2 | CASSSPIGQGGKAFF
TRBV4-1 | CASSQDPLQNTEAFF
TRBV7-9 | CASSLEDGTDTQYF
TRBV7-6 | CASSLDVGTDTQYF
TRBV2 | CASKWQEGSYNEQFF
TRBV2 | CASRGPSTDTQYF
TRBV20-1 | CSAIFGEKLFF
TRBV5-1 | CASSLEGRSGTDTQYF